The next 10 T cell receptor beta chains were all read from a single sample in a study of OX40 agonist ivuxolimab in advanced cancers. The repertoire was sequenced with immunoSEQ multiplex PCR; TCRdb's copy has only in-frame clones and lacks some. The table includes tens of thousands of clones, about 80% detected once. The sample here was CD4+ or CD8+ T cells sorted from blood, taken in a trial of the OX40 agonist ivuxolimab. The source of these receptors is an adult with an advanced solid tumor such as melanoma, head and neck, liver or kidney cancer.

The genes are TRBV4-3 and TRBJ1-2, with 9 positions matching TRBD1. V gave up 6 bases and J gave up 4 bases; unmatched junction bases: 6. Germline CDR1 LGHNA, CDR2 YSLEER. The CDR3 has 14 amino acids. CDR3 bases: TGCGCCAGCAGAATAACAGGGGGCGCCTATGGCTACACCTTC. Protein: CASRITGGAYGYTF.

The chain carries TRBV11-2 and TRBJ1-2, with D tentatively TRBD1 (5 bases). The V gene's germline CDR1 is SGHAT and CDR2 FQNNGV. Between the trimmed V and J ends, which lost 5 bases and 4 bases, there was a span of 8 bases. The CDR3 length is 12 residues. CDR3 in amino acids: CASSGGVYGYTF. CDR3 DNA sequence: TGTGCCAGCAGCGGGGGGGTCTATGGCTACACCTTC.

The V call is TRBV2, the J call TRBJ2-5, with 13 bases that match TRBD2. CDR1 is SNHLY, CDR2 FYNNEI, per germline. J lost 3 bases, V lost 6 bases, and 4 bases had no gene match. This CDR3 spans 15 amino acids. The CDR3 spells CASRSGTSGKETQYF. The CDR3 region has the DNA TGTGCCAGCAGGTCCGGGACTAGCGGGAAAGAGACCCAGTACTTC.

The J gene is TRBJ1-4, the V gene TRBV19; D gene uncertain. The CDR3 sequence is 17 residues long. Germline lookup yields CDR1 LNHDA and CDR2 SQIVND (reference sequence). Trimming took off 5 bases at V and 0 bases at J, with 16 bases between the two ends. CDR3 loop: CASSSRHNRATNEKLFF. The CDR3 bases are TGTGCCAGTAGTTCAAGACATAACCGTGCAACTAATGAAAAACTGTTTTTT.

This chain joins TRBV28 and TRBJ2-7; D is unclear. Germline V gives CDR1 MDHEN, CDR2 SYDVKM. The CDR3 is 17 residues long. The V and J ends lost 4 bases and 4 bases respectively, with 23 bases between them. This chain's CDR3 is CASSSLRAGPLWYEQYF. The CDR3 DNA reads as TGTGCCAGCAGTTCCCTTCGGGCAGGCCCATTATGGTACGAGCAGTACTTC.

The chain recombines TRBV7-6 with TRBJ2-7, with 14 bases identical to TRBD2. From germline, CDR1 is SGHVS and CDR2 FNYEAQ. V lost 3 bases to trimming and J lost 5 bases; unmatched junction nucleotides: 12. The CDR3 covers 18 residues. This CDR3 reads CASSLRAQTSGGADEQYF. The CDR3 DNA sequence: TGTGCCAGCAGCTTGCGCGCCCAGACTAGCGGGGGGGCCGACGAGCAGTACTTC.

V usage is TRBV7-3 and J usage is TRBJ2-2; perhaps D is TRBD1 or TRBD2 (6 bases each). V was pared by 2 bases and J by 0 bases, with 10 bases between. The V gene's germline CDR1 is SGHTA and CDR2 FQGTGA. The CDR3 runs 16 residues. CDR3 sequence reads: CASSLLGGSNTGELFF. The CDR3 DNA reads as TGTGCCAGCAGCTTATTGGGGGGCTCGAACACCGGGGAGCTGTTTTTT.

This clone showed up just once. The V and J genes are TRBV28 and TRBJ2-2, with D maybe TRBD1 (6 bases). The germline V gene encodes CDR1 MDHEN and CDR2 SYDVKM. The CDR3 length is 14 residues. V was trimmed by 1 base and J by 6 bases, leaving 9 bases between them. The CDR3 coding sequence is TGTGCCAGCAGTTTATACCAGGGGTCCGGGGAGCTGTTTTTT. Encoded protein: CASSLYQGSGELFF.

This chain joins TRBV5-6 and TRBJ2-7; no reliable D call. Germline V gene sequence: CDR1 SGHDT, CDR2 YYEEEE. V was trimmed by 0 bases and J by 0 bases, leaving 10 bases between them. This CDR3 comprises 15 residues. The CDR3 reads CASSLGGYLSYEQYF. CDR3 bases: TGTGCCAGCAGCTTGGGTGGGTATCTCTCCTACGAGCAGTACTTC.

This clone was seen only a few times. This chain joins TRBV2 and TRBJ1-5; possible D gene TRBD1, 6 bases. The CDR3 contains 15 residues. The ends were cut back, 5 bases at V and 2 bases at J, with 13 bases in the middle. Germline V lookup: CDR1 SNHLY, CDR2 FYNNEI. CDR3 nucleotide sequence: TGTGCCAGCAGTCGACAGGTAGGCGGCAATCAGCCCCAGCATTTT. Protein: CASSRQVGGNQPQHF.